Below are 8 T cell receptor beta chains sequenced from a single sample in a study of T cell clonality in common variable immunodeficiency. Study conclusions and caveats: Common variable immunodeficiency TCR beta sequences reportedly had fewer deletions and N-nucleotide insertions.

These receptors have no known antigen. The data were produced by immunoSEQ multiplex PCR, yet TCRdb's version contains in-frame clones alone and is incomplete. Altogether about 23,000 clones were found in the sample, and no singletons occur. Sequencing used peripheral blood mononuclear cells. Every receptor here comes from a human donor with common variable immunodeficiency.

This clone was recorded a few times. The CDR3 sequence is CASSTFGSGNYGYTF. The part of the CDR3 DNA that was read is TGTGCCAGTAGTACCTTCGGGTCGGGGAACTATGGC. The chain carries TRBV19 and TRBJ1-2; D not certain. The read terminates 3 residues before the CDR3 end, so the remaining end is supplied by the germline J gene. The CDR3 is made up of 15 amino acids. CDR1 LNHDA and CDR2 SQIVND come from the germline V gene (reference sequence). V lost 4 bases and J lost 2, with 14 bases in between.

To note about this clone: The read gets to within 3 residues of the CDR3 end, and the germline J gene fills in the rest. V is TRBV7-8 and J is TRBJ2-3; unclear D gene. V lost 2 bases to trimming and J lost 2 bases, with 8 bases between them. Germline CDR1 and CDR2: SGHVS and FQNEAQ. The CDR3 length is 14 residues. CDR3 bases read: TGTGCCAGCAGCTTAACTGCCGTCACAGATACG. As protein: CASSLTAVTDT. The full CDR3 protein is CASSLTAVTDTQYF. Supplemented by reference TRBV7-8 and TRBJ2-3, the full variable domain reads GAGVSQSPRYKVAKRGQDVALRCDPISGHVSLFWYQQALGQGPEFLTYFQNEAQLDKSGLPSDRFFAERPEGSVSTLKIQRTQQEDSAVYLCASSLTAVTDTQYFGPGTRLTVL.

In regard to this clone: The read terminates 3 residues ahead of where the CDR3 ends, so the germline J gene completes it. This chain links TRBV19 with TRBJ1-1; 8 nucleotides match TRBD1. Germline V CDR1 and CDR2: LNHDA, SQIVND (reference sequence). The CDR3 totals 17 residues. V gave up 5 bases and J gave up 0 bases; unmatched junction bases: 11. The CDR3: CASSPHGQGALNTEAFF. CDR3 DNA (partial): TGTGCCAGTAGTCCCCATGGGCAGGGGGCCTTGAACACTGAA. The entire variable domain, with the rest obtained from reference TRBV19 and TRBJ1-1, is as follows: DGGITQSPKYLFRKEGQNVTLSCEQNLNHDAMYWYRQDPGQGLRLIYYSQIVNDFQKGDIAEGYSVSREKKESFPLTVTSAQKNPTAFYLCASSPHGQGALNTEAFFGQGTRLTVV.

Concerning this clone: From the germline J gene comes the end of the CDR3, since the read stops 3 residues before it. V usage is TRBV7-9 and J usage is TRBJ2-7; weak D call: TRBD1 (5 bases). The CDR3 runs to 15 residues. V lost 1 base, J lost 5 bases, and 15 bases lay in between. Germline assignment: CDR1 SEHNR and CDR2 FQNEAQ (reference sequence). The CDR3 DNA, read in part, is TGTGCCAGCAGCTTAGGACAGTTTAACCCTCACGAG. Amino acids: CASSLGQFNPHE. The CDR3 as a whole reads CASSLGQFNPHEQYF.

This clone came up a few times. The CDR3 end is not reached by the read, which stops 3 residues before it; the germline J gene fills it in. V usage is TRBV19 and J usage is TRBJ2-7; 7 bases match TRBD1. Per the germline V gene, CDR1 is LNHDA and CDR2 is SQIVND (reference sequence). The CDR3 runs 15 residues. The J segment lost 0 bases and the V segment lost 4 bases, leaving 6 bases of the junction unmatched. CDR3 in amino acids: CASSTGQYHSYEQYF. The sequenced part of the CDR3 DNA is TGTGCCAGTAGTACGGGACAGTACCACTCCTACGAG.

This clone was detected a few times. The DNA ends 3 residues before the CDR3 does, and the rest of the CDR3 is filled in from the germline J gene. V usage is TRBV19 and J usage is TRBJ1-4; D is perhaps TRBD1 (5 bases). The CDR3 runs to 15 residues. V lost 0 bases and J 10 bases, leaving 15 bases between the germline ends. Germline-derived CDR1 and CDR2 are LNHDA and SQIVND (reference sequence). The CDR3 protein is CASSIDVQAFGKLFF. The CDR3 DNA, read in part, is TGTGCCAGTAGTATAGACGTACAGGCCTTTGGAAAA.

As concerns this clone: The read falls 3 residues short of the CDR3 end, and the missing part is taken from the germline J gene. This chain joins TRBV5-1 and TRBJ2-1, with 7 bases aligning to TRBD2. The germline CDR1 and CDR2 sequences are SGHRS and YFSETQ. J gave up 2 bases and V 8 bases, and 10 bases lay outside the gene matches. This CDR3 is 15 amino acids long. This CDR3 reads CASSPRDYTYNEQFF. The sequenced part of the CDR3 DNA is TGCGCCAGTTCCCCGAGGGACTATACCTACAATGAG.

By share of the sample, this clone is medium-sized. The missing CDR3 end, 3 residues past where the read stops, is filled in from the germline J gene. The V and J genes are TRBV12-3 or TRBV12-4 and TRBJ1-5; 11 nucleotides match TRBD1. J gave up 3 bases and V 5 bases, and 9 bases lay outside the gene matches. The CDR3 has 17 amino acids. The sequenced CDR3 bases are TGTGCCAGCAGTATTTCCGGGACAGGGGGACTCAATCAGCCC. This encodes CASSISGTGGLNQP. The whole CDR3 protein reads CASSISGTGGLNQPQHF.